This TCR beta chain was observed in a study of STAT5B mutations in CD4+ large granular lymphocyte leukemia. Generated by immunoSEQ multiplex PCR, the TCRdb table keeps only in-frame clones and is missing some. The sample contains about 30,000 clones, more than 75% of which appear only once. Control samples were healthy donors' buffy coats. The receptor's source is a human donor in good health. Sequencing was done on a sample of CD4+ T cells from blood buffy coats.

For the CDR3, the DNA is TGTGCCAGCAGGGTTCGGGAGGAAGCCGGGGAGCTGTTTTTT. Translating it yields CASRVREEAGELFF. The V call is TRBV28, the J call TRBJ2-2, with 7 bases aligning to TRBD2. Trimming took 6 bases from V and 6 from J; bases not matched to a gene: 7. CDR1 and CDR2 (germline): MDHEN, SYDVKM. The CDR3 is made up of 14 amino acids.